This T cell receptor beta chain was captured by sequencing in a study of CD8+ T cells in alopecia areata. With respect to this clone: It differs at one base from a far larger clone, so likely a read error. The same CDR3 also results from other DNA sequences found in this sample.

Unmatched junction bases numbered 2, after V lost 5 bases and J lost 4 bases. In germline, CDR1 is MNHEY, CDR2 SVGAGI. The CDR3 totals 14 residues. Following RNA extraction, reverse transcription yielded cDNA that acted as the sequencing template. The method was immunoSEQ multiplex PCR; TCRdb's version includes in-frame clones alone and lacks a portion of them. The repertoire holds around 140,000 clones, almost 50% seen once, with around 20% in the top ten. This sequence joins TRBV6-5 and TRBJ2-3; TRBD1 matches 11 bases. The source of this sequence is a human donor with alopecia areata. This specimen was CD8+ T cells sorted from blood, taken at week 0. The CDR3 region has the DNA TGTGCCAGCAGTGAGGGACAGGGGGCAGATACGCAGTATTTT. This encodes CASSEGQGADTQYF.